This TCR beta chain was identified during a study of cytomegalovirus exposure and HLA in healthy donors. The PCR made use of 60 Vbeta and 13 Jbeta primers. The assay was immunoSEQ multiplex PCR, and TCRdb's table has in-frame clones only and misses some. This sample has about 100,000 clones, with 55% to 80% found just once. Study observations and caveats: Presence/absence analyses treated sequencing depth as roughly uniform across donors. The authors excluded some V segments, including TRBV6-2 and TRBV6-3, as indistinguishable.

Of note for this clone: Its antigen remains unknown.

The CDR3 has 13 residues. The chain combines TRBV21-1 with TRBJ1-2. TRBV21-1 is marked as a pseudogene. The source is a human donor in good health. The sequenced material came from PBMCs. CDR3 nucleotides: TGTGCCAGAAAGAGTTATTCGGTTTATGGCTACACCTTC. This codes for CARKSYSVYGYTF.